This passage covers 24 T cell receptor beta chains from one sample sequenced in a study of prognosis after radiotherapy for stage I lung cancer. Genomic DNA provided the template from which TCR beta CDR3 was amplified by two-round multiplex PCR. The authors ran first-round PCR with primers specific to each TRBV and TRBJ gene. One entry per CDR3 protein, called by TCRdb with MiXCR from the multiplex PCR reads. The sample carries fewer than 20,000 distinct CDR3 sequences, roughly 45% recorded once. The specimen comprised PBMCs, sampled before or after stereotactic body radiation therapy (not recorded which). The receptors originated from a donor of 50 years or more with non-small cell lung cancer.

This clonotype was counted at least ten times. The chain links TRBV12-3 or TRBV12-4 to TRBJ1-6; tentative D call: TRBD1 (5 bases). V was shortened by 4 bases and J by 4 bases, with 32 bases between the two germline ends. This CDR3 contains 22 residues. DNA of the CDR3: TGTGCCAGCAGTTACAGGCCCAGGTTTAGTCCCGGTTCGCGGTCTTATAATTCACCCCTCCACTTT. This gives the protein CASSYRPRFSPGSRSYNSPLHF.

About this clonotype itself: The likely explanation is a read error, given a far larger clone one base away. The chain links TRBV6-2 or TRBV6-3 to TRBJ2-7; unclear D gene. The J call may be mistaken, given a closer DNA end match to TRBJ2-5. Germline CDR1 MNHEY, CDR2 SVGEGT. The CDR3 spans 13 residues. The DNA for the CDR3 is TGTGCCAGCATTCCCCCCGGCATCGGGACCCAGTACTTC. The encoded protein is CASIPPGIGTQYF.

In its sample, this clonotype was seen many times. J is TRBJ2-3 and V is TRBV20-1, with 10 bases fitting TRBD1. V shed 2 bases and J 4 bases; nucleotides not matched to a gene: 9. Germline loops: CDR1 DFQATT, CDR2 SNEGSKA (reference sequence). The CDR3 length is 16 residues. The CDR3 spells CSARKTGQGSSDTQYF. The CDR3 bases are TGCAGTGCTAGAAAGACGGGACAGGGGAGTTCAGATACGCAGTATTTT.

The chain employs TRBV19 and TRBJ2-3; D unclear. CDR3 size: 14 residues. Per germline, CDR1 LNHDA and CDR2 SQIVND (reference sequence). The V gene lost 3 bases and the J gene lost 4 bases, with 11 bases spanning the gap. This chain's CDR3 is CASSISQYADTQYF. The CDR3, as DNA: TGTGCCAGTAGTATCTCCCAGTATGCAGATACGCAGTATTTT.

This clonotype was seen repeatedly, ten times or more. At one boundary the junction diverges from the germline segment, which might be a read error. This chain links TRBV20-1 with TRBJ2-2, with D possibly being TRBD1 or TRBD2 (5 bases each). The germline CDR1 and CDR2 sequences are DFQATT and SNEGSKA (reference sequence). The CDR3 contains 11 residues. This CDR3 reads CSASGTGELLF. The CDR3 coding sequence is TGCAGTGCCAGTGGGACCGGGGAGCTGCTTTTT.

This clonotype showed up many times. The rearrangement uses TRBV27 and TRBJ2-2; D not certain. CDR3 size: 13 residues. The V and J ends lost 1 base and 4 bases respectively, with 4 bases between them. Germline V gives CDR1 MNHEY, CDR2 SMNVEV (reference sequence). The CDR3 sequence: CASSLYPTGELFF. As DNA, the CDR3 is TGTGCCAGCAGTTTATATCCCACCGGGGAGCTGTTTTTT.

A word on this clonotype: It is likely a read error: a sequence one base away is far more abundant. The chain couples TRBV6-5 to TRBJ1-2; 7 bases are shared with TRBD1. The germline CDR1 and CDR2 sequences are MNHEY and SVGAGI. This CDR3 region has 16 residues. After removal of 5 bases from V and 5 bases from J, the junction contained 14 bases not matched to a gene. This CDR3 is CASSAPFGQGGYGYTF. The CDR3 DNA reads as TGTGCCAGCAGTGCACCCTTTGGGCAGGGGGGGTATGGCTACACCTTC.

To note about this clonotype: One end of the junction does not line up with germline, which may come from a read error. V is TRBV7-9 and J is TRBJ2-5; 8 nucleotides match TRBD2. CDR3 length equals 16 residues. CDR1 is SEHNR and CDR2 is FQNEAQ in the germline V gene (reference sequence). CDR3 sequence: CASSLYKVLAEEAQYF. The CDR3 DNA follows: TGTGCCAGCAGCTTATATAAGGTACTAGCGGAAGAGGCCCAGTACTTC.

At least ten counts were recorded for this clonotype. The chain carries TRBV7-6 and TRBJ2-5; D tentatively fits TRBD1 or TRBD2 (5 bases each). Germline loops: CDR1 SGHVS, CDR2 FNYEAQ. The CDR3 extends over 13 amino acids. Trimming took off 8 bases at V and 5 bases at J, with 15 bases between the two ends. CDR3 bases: TGTGCCAGCGGCCGACAGCGAGGGGAGACCCAGTACTTC. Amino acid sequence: CASGRQRGETQYF.

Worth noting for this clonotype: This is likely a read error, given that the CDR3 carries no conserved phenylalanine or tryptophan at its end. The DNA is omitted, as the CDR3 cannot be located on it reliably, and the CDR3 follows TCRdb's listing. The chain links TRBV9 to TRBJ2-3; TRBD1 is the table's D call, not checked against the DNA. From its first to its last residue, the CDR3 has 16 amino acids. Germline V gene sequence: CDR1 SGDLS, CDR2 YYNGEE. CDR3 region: CASSVDGRGYTMSSSS.

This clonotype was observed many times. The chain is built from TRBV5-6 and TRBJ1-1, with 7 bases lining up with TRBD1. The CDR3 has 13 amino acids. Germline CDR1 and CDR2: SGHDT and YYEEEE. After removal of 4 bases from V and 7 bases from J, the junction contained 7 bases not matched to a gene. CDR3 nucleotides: TGTGCCAGCAGCCACGCGGGACAGATTGAAGCTTTCTTT. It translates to CASSHAGQIEAFF.

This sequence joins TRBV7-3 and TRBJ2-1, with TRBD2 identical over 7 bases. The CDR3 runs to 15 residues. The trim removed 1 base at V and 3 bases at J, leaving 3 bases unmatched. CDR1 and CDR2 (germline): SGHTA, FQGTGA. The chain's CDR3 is CASSLIGRRYNEQFF. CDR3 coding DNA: TGTGCCAGCAGCTTAATCGGGAGGCGCTACAATGAGCAGTTCTTC.

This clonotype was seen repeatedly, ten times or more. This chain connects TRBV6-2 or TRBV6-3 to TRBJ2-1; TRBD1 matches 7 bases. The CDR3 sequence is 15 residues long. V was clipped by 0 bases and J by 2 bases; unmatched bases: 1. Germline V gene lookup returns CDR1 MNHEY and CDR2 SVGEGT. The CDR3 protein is CASSYSGTAYNEQFF. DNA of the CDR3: TGTGCCAGCAGTTACTCCGGGACAGCCTACAATGAGCAGTTCTTC.

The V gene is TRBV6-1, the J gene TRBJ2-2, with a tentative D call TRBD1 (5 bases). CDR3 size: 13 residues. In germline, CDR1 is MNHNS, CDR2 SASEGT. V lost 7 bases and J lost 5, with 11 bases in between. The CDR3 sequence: CASIRVGTGELFF. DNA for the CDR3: TGTGCCAGCATCAGGGTCGGTACCGGGGAGCTGTTTTTT.

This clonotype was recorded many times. CDR3 sequence (DNA): TGCGCCAGCAGCTTGGGGCAGTTTAACACTGAAGCTTTCTTT. Protein sequence: CASSLGQFNTEAFF. The gene calls are TRBV5-1 and TRBJ1-1; D call uncertain. V was trimmed by 0 bases and J by 2 bases, leaving 8 bases between them. Germline CDR1 is SGHRS and CDR2 is YFSETQ. This CDR3 spans 14 amino acids. The full variable domain, with the rest looked up from reference TRBV5-1 and TRBJ1-1, is KAGVTQTPRYLIKTRGQQVTLSCSPISGHRSVSWYQQTPGQGLQFLFEYFSETQRNKGNFPGRFSGRQFSNSRSEMNVSTLELGDSALYLCASSLGQFNTEAFFGQGTRLTVV.

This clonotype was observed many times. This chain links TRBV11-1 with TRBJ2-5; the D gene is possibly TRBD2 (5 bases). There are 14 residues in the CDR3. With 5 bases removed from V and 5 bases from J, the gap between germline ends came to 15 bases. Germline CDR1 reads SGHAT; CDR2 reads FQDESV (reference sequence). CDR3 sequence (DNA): TGTGCCAGCAGCCTAGTTGGAGGCGCGGAGACCCAGTACTTC. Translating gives CASSLVGGAETQYF.

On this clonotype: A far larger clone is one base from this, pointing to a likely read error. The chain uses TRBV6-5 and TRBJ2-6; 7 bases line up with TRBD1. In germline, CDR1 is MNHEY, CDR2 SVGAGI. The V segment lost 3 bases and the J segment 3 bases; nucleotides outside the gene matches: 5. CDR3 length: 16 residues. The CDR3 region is CASSYPRQGGANVLTF. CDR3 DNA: TGTGCCAGCAGTTATCCTAGACAGGGTGGGGCCAACGTCCTGACTTTC.

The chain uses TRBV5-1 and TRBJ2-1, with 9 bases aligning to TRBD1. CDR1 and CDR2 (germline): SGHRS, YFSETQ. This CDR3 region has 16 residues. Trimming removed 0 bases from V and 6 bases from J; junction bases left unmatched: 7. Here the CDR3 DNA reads TGCGCCAGCAGCTTGGAACAGGGGGCGAGGAGCAATGAGCAGTTCTTC. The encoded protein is CASSLEQGARSNEQFF.

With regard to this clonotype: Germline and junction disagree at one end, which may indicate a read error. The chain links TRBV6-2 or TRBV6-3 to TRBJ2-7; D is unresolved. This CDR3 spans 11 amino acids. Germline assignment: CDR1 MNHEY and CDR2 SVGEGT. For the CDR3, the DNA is TGTGTCAGCTCAAGGCGTCACGAGCAATACTTC. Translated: CVSSRRHEQYF.

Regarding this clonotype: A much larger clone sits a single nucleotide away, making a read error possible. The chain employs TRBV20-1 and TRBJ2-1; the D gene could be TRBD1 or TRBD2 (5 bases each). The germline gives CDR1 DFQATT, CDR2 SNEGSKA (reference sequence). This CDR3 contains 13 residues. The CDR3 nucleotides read TGCAGTGCTATCATAATGAGGGGCAATGAGAAGTTCTTC. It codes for CSAIIMRGNEKFF.

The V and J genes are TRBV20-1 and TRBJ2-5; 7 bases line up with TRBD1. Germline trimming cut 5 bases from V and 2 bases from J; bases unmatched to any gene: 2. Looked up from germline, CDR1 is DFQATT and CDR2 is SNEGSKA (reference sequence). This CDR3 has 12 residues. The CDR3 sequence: CSAWGQQETQYF. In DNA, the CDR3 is TGCAGTGCTTGGGGACAGCAAGAGACCCAGTACTTC.

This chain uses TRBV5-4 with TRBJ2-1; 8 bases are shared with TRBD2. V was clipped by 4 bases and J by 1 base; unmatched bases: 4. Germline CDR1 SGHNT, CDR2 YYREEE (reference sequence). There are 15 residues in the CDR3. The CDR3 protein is CASSKTSGSYNEQFF. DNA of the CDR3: TGTGCCAGCAGCAAAACTAGCGGTTCCTACAATGAGCAGTTCTTC.

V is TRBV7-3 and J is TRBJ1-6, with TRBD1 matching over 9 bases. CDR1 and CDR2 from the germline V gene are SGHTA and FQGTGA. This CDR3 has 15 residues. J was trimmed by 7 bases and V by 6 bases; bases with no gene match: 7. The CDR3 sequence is CASSSQGAWNSPLHF. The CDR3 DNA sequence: TGTGCCAGCAGTTCACAGGGGGCGTGGAATTCACCCCTCCACTTT.

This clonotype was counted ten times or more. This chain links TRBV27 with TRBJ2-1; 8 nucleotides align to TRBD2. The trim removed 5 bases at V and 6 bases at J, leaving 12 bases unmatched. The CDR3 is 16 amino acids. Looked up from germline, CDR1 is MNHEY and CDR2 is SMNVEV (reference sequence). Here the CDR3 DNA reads TGTGCCAGCAGTACCTTAGCGGGAATACCACCCAATGAGCAGTTCTTC. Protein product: CASSTLAGIPPNEQFF.